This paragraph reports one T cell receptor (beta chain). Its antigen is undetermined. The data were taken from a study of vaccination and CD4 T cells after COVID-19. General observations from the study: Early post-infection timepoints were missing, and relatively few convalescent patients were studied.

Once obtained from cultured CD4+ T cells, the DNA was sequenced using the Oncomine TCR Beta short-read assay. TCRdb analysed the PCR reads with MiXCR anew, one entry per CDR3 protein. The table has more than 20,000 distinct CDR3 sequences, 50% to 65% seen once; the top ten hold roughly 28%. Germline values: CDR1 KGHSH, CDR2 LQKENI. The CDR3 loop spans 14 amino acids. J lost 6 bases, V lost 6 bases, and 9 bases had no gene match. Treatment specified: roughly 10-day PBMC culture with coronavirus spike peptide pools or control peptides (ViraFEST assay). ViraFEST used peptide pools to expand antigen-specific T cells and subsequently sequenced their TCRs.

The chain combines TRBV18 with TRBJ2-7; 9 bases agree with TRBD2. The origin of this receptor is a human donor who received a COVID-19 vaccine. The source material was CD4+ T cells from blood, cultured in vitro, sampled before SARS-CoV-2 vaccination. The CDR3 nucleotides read TGTGCCAGCTCCCGACAGCGGGGGGCAGGCGAGCAGTACTTC. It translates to CASSRQRGAGEQYF.